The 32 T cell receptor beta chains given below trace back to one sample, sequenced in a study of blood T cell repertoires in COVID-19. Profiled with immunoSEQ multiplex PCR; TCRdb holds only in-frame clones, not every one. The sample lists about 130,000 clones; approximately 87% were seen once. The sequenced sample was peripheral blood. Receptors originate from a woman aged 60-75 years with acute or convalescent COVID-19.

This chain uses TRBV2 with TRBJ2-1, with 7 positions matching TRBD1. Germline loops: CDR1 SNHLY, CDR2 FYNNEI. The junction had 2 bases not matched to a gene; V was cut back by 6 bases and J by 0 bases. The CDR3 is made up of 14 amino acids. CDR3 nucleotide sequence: TGTGCCAGCAGGGACAGGAGCTCCTACAATGAGCAGTTCTTC. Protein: CASRDRSSYNEQFF. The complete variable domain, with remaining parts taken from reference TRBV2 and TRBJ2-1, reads EPEVTQTPSHQVTQMGQEVILRCVPISNHLYFYWYRQILGQKVEFLVSFYNNEISEKSEIFDDQFSVERPDGSNFTLKIRSTKLEDSAMYFCASRDRSSYNEQFFGPGTRLTVL.

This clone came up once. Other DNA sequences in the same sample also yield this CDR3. Written as DNA, the CDR3 is TGTGCCAGCAGCGTAACCGGGGGCTCCTACAATGAGCAGTTCTTC. Its translation is CASSVTGGSYNEQFF. The J gene is TRBJ2-1, the V gene TRBV9, with D possibly matching TRBD2 (6 bases). The CDR3 runs to 15 residues. CDR1 and CDR2 (germline): SGDLS, YYNGEE. V gave up 1 base and J gave up 0 bases, with 8 bases separating them.

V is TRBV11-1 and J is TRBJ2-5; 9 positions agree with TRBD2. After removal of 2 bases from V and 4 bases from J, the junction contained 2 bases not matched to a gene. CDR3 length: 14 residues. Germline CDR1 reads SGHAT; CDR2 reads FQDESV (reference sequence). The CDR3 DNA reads TGTGCCAGCAGCTTACTAGCGGGAATAGAGACCCAGTACTTC. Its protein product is CASSLLAGIETQYF.

The CDR3 sequence is CASRVTGDHYGYTF. CDR3 nucleotides: TGTGCCAGCAGGGTAACAGGGGATCACTATGGCTACACCTTC. This chain joins TRBV6-5 and TRBJ1-2; 7 nucleotides line up with TRBD1. Germline V gene sequence: CDR1 MNHEY, CDR2 SVGAGI. The CDR3 has 14 amino acids. The V gene end was trimmed by 6 bases and the J gene end by 3 bases; junction bases not matched to a gene: 7.

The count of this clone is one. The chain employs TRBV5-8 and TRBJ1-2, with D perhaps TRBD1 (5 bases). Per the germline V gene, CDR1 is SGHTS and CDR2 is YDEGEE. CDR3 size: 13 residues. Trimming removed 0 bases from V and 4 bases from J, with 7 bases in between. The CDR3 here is CASSLGQLYGYTF. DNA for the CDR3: TGTGCCAGCAGCTTGGGACAGCTCTATGGCTACACCTTC.

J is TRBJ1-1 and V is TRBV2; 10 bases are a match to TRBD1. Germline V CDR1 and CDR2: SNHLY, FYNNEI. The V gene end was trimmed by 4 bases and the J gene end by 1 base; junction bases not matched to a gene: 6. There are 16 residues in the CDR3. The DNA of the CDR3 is TGTGCCAGCAGTGCCGGGACAGGGGCCACGAACACTGAAGCTTTCTTT. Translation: CASSAGTGATNTEAFF.

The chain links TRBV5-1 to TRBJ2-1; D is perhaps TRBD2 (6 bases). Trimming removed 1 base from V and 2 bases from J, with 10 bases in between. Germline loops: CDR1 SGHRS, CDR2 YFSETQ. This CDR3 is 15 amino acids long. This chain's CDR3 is CASSLRDSTYNEQFF. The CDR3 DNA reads TGCGCCAGCAGCTTGAGGGACTCCACCTACAATGAGCAGTTCTTC.

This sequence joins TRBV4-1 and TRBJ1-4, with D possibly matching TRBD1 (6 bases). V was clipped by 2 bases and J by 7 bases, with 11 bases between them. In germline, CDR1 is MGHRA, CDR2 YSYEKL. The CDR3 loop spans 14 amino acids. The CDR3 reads CASSQSGQREKLFF. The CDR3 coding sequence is TGCGCCAGCAGCCAATCGGGACAACGTGAAAAACTGTTTTTT.

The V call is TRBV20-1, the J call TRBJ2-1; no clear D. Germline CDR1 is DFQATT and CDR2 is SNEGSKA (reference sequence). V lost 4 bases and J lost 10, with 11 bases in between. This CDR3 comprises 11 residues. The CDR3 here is CSAIISPEQFF. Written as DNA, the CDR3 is TGCAGTGCTATCATTAGCCCCGAGCAGTTCTTC.

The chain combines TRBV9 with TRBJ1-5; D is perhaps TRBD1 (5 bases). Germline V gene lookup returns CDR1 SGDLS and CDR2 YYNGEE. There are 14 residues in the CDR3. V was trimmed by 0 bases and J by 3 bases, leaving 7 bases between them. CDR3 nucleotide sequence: TGTGCCAGCAGCGTAGAGGGGCTCAATCAGCCCCAGCATTTT. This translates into CASSVEGLNQPQHF.

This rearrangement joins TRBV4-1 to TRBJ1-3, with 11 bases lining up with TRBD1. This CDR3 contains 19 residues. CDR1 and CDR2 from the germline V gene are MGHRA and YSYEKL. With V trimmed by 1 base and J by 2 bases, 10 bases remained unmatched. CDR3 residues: CASSQAGTGGPGAGNTIYF. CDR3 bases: TGCGCCAGCAGCCAAGCCGGGACAGGGGGTCCTGGAGCTGGAAACACCATATATTTT.

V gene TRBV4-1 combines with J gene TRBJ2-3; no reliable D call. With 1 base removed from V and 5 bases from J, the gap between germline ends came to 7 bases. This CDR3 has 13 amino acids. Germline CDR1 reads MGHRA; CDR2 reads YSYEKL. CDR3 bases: TGCGCCAGCAGCCAAGCCGAGGTAGATACGCAGTATTTT. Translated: CASSQAEVDTQYF.

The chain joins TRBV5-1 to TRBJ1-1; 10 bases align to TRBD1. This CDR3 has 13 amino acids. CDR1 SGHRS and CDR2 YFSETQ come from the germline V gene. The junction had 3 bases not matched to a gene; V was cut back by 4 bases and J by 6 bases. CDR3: CASSLGTGAEAFF. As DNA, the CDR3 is TGCGCCAGCAGCCTGGGGACAGGGGCTGAAGCTTTCTTT.

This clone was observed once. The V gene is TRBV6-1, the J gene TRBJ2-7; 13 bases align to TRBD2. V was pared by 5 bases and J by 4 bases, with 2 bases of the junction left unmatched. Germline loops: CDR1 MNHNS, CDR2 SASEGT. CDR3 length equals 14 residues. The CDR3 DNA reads TGTGCCAGCAGTTCGACTAGCGGGAGGTACGAGCAGTACTTC. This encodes CASSSTSGRYEQYF.

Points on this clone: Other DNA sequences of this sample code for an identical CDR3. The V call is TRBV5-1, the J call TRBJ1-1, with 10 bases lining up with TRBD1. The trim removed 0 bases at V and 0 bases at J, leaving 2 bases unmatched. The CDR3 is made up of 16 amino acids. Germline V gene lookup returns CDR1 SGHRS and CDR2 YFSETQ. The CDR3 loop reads CASSLGQGAMNTEAFF. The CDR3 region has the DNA TGCGCCAGCAGCTTGGGACAGGGGGCCATGAACACTGAAGCTTTCTTT.

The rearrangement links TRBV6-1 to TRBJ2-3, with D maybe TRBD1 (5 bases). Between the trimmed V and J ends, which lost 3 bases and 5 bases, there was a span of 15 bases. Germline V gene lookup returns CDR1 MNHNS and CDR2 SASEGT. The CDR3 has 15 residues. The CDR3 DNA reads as TGTGCCAGCAGTGATATCAGGGTTCCGGGAGATACGCAGTATTTT. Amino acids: CASSDIRVPGDTQYF.

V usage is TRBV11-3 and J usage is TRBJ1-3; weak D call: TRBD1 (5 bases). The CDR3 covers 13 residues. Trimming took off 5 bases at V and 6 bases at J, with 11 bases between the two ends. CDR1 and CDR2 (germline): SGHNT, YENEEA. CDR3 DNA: TGTGCCAGCAGCCAGGGCCCAGCAAACACCATATATTTT. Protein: CASSQGPANTIYF.

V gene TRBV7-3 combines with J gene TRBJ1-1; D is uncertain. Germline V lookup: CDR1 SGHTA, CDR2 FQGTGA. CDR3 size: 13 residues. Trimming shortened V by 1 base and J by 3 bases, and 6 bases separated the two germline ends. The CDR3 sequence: CASSLIGDTEAFF. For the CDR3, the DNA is TGTGCCAGCAGCTTAATCGGGGACACTGAAGCTTTCTTT.

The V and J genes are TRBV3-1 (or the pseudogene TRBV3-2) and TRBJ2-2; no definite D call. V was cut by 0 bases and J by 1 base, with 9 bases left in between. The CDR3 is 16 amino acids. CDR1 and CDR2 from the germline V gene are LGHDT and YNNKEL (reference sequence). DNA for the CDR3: TGTGCCAGCAGCCAAGATCTAGTGGGGAACACCGGGGAGCTGTTTTTT. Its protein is CASSQDLVGNTGELFF.

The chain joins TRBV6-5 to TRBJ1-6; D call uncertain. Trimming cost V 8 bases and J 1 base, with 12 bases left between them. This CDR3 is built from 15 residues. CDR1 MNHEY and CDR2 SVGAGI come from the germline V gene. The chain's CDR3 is CASAGGGSYNSPLHF. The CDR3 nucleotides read TGTGCCAGCGCCGGAGGAGGGTCCTATAATTCACCCCTCCACTTT.

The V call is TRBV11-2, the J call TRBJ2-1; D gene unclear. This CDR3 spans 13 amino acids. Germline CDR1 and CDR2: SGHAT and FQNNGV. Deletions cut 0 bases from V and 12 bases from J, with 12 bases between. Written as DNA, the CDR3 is TGTGCCAGCAGCTTAGATCTAGGAGTATGGCAGTTCTTC. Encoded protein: CASSLDLGVWQFF.

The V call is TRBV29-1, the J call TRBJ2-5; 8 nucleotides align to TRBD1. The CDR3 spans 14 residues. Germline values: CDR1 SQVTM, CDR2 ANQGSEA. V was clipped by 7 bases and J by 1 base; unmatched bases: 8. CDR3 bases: TGCAGCGCCCGGCCCAGGGGGCCCCAAGAGACCCAGTACTTC. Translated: CSARPRGPQETQYF.

The CDR3 sequence is CASARTSPANTGELFF. The CDR3, as DNA: TGTGCCAGCGCGCGGACTAGCCCCGCGAACACCGGGGAGCTGTTTTTT. The chain has TRBV5-4 and TRBJ2-2; 8 bases agree with TRBD2. V dropped 7 bases and J dropped 0; count of bases not matched to a gene: 8. This CDR3 comprises 16 residues. Germline V gives CDR1 SGHNT, CDR2 YYREEE (reference sequence).

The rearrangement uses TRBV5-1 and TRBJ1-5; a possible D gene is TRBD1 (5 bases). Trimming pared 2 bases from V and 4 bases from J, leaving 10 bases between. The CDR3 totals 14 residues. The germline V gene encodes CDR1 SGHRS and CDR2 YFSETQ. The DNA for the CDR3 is TGCGCCAGCAGCTTTGACGGGGGGAATCAGCCCCAGCATTTT. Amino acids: CASSFDGGNQPQHF.

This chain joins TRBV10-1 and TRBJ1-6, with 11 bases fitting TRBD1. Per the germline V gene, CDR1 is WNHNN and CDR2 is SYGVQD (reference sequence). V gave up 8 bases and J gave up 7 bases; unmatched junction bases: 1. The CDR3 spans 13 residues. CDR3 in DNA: TGCGCCAGCGGACAGGGGGCCAATTCACCCCTCCACTTT. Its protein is CASGQGANSPLHF.

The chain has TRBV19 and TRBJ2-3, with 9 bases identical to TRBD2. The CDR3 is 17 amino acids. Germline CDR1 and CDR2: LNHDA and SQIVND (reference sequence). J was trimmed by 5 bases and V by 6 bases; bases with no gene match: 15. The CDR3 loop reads CASSLDTLAGVKDTQYF. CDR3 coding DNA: TGTGCCAGTAGCCTCGACACTTTAGCGGGAGTGAAAGATACGCAGTATTTT.

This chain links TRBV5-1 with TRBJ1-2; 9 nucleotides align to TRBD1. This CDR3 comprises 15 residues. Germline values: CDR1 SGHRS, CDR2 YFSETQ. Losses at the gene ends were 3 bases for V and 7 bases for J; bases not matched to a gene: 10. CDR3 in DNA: TGCGCCAGCAGCTCCTCGACAGGGGGGAAAAGTGGCTACACCTTC. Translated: CASSSSTGGKSGYTF.

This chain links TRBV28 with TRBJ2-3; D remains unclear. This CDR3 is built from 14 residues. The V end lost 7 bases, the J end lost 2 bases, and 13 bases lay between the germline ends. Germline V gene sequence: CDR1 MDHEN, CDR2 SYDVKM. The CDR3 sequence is CASKERPYTDTQYF. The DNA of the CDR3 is TGTGCCAGCAAGGAGCGCCCATACACAGATACGCAGTATTTT.

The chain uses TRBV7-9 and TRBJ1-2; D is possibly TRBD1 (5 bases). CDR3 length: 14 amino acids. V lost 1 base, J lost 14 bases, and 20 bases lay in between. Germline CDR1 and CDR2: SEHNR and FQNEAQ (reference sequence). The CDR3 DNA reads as TGTGCCAGCAGCTTAGTGGGGGGATTCATGGCATATACCTTC. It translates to CASSLVGGFMAYTF. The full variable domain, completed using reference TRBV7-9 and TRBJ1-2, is DTGVSQNPRHKITKRGQNVTFRCDPISEHNRLYWYRQTLGQGPEFLTYFQNEAQLEKSRLLSDRFSAERPKGSFSTLEIQRTEQGDSAMYLCASSLVGGFMAYTFGSGTRLTVV.

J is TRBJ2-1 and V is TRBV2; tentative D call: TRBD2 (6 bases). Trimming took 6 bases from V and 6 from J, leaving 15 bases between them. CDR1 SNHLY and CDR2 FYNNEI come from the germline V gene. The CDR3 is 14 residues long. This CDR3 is CASSVGTEGNEQFF. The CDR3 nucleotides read TGTGCCAGCAGCGTTGGGACGGAGGGCAATGAGCAGTTCTTC.

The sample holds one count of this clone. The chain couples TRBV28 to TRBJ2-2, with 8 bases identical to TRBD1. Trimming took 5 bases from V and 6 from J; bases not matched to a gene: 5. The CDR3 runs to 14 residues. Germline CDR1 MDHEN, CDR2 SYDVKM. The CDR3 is CASSGATGAGELFF. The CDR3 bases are TGTGCCAGCAGTGGGGCGACAGGGGCCGGGGAGCTGTTTTTT.

Here the CDR3 reads CASSVGGPPNNEQFF. For the CDR3, the DNA is TGTGCCAGCAGCGTAGGAGGGCCCCCTAACAATGAGCAGTTCTTC. This chain links TRBV9 with TRBJ2-1, with D possibly TRBD2 on 5 matching bases. The germline V and J ends were trimmed by 0 bases and 5 bases, with 12 bases remaining between them. There are 15 residues in the CDR3. From germline, CDR1 is SGDLS and CDR2 YYNGEE.